The present entry profiles one T cell receptor (beta chain) with its context. The data were taken from a study of blood T cell repertoires in COVID-19. The wider study: Acute-phase and convalescent COVID-19 samples originated in the United States, Italy and Spain. T cells, B-cell-depleted T cells, or PBMCs provided the cDNA or gDNA that served as material.

In the study's own analysis: Estimation of nucleated cell counts relied on the amplification of reference gene primers. Only in-frame clones appear in the TCRdb table, and some are missing; sequencing was by immunoSEQ multiplex PCR. That table is the source of V, J and clone size, and D and trimming were worked out from the DNA. The data show fewer than 85,000 clones, with under 80% seen just once and 25% to 30% held by the top ten. The clonotype comes from a woman of 80 years or more with active or convalescent COVID-19. The sample consisted of peripheral blood.

CDR3 sequence reads: CASSLVTGGPADTQYF. CDR3 DNA sequence: TGTGCCAGCAGCTTAGTTACCGGGGGTCCCGCAGATACGCAGTATTTT. The V gene is TRBV7-8, the J gene TRBJ2-3, with D possibly being TRBD2 (6 bases). CDR3 length: 16 amino acids. Germline V gives CDR1 SGHVS, CDR2 FQNEAQ. V lost 1 base and J lost 4, with 15 bases in between. Full variable domain (remainder filled in from reference TRBV7-8 and TRBJ2-3): GAGVSQSPRYKVAKRGQDVALRCDPISGHVSLFWYQQALGQGPEFLTYFQNEAQLDKSGLPSDRFFAERPEGSVSTLKIQRTQQEDSAVYLCASSLVTGGPADTQYFGPGTRLTVL.